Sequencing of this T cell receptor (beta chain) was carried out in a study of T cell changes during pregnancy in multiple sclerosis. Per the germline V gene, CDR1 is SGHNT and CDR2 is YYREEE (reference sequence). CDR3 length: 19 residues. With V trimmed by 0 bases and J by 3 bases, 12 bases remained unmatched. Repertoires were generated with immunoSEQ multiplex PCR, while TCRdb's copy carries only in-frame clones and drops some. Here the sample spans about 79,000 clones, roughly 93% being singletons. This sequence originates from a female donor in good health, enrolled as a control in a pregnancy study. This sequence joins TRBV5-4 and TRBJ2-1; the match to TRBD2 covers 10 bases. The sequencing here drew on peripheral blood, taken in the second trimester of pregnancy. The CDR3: CASSLEYSGGAVGYNEQFF. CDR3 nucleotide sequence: TGTGCCAGCAGCTTGGAATACAGCGGGGGGGCTGTCGGCTACAATGAGCAGTTCTTC.